A single sample gave rise to the 12 T cell receptor beta chains below, sequenced in a study of T-cell reconstitution after alpha-beta-depleted transplantation in children. Unique molecular identifiers were used in preparing the TCRbeta library. MiXCR, applied by TCRdb to the PCR reads, yields one record per CDR3 protein. The table lists approximately 350,000 distinct CDR3 sequences, about a tenth of them singletons. This material consisted of PBMCs from the stem cell graft donor, taken from the stem cell graft. These receptors all stem from a human donor who donated a stem cell graft to a child with acute lymphoblastic leukemia.

The chain is built from TRBV4-3 and TRBJ2-1, with 15 bases lining up with TRBD2. This CDR3 region has 16 residues. With 5 bases clipped from V and 5 bases from J, the junction kept 4 bases outside the gene matches. The germline V gene has CDR1 LGHNA and CDR2 YSLEER. The DNA for the CDR3 is TGCGCCAGCAGCAGGACTAGCGGGAGGGCCAACAATGAGCAGTTCTTC. This encodes CASSRTSGRANNEQFF.

The sample holds many counts of this clonotype. The V gene is TRBV7-2, the J gene TRBJ1-4; the D is unclear. V was shortened by 1 base and J by 3 bases, with 12 bases between the two germline ends. Germline loops: CDR1 SGHTA, CDR2 FQGNSA. The CDR3 covers 16 residues. For the CDR3, the DNA is TGTGCCAGCAGCTTAGGACTGGGTCGGGCTAATGAAAAACTGTTTTTT. Translation gives CASSLGLGRANEKLFF.

In this sample, this clonotype turned up a few times. The chain uses TRBV29-1 and TRBJ2-5; 9 positions match TRBD1. From germline, CDR1 is SQVTM and CDR2 ANQGSEA. J gave up 4 bases and V 5 bases, and 5 bases lay outside the gene matches. This CDR3 is 13 amino acids long. The CDR3 nucleotides are TGCAGCGTTCGGACAGGGGTTTTAGAGACCCAGTACTTC. Translating gives CSVRTGVLETQYF.

As concerns this clonotype: A much larger clone lies a single base off, so this may be a read error. The chain is built from TRBV7-9 and TRBJ1-1, with TRBD1 matching over 11 bases. Germline V lookup: CDR1 SEHNR, CDR2 FQNEAQ (reference sequence). CDR3 length: 14 amino acids. CDR3 sequence (DNA): TGTCCCAGCAGCTTAGTCGAGGACAGGGGGCGAGCTTTCTTT. This translates into CPSSLVEDRGRAFF.

This rearrangement joins TRBV7-2 to TRBJ2-1; D remains ambiguous. CDR1 and CDR2 (germline): SGHTA, FQGNSA. CDR3 length equals 13 residues. V lost 3 bases, J lost 6 bases, and 9 bases lay in between. For the CDR3, the DNA is TGTGCCAGCAGCTTCGCATCCCCCAATGAGCAGTTCTTC. It specifies CASSFASPNEQFF.

This clonotype was seen many times. The chain recombines TRBV29-1 with TRBJ2-7, with 8 bases matching TRBD1. After removal of 4 bases from V and 5 bases from J, the junction contained 10 bases not matched to a gene. The CDR3 totals 14 residues. CDR1 SQVTM and CDR2 ANQGSEA come from the germline V gene. The CDR3 reads CSVVPRGLKDEQYF. In DNA form, the CDR3 reads TGCAGCGTTGTGCCCAGGGGGCTTAAGGACGAGCAGTACTTC.

This clonotype has a handful of counts. In DNA, the CDR3 is TGTGCCAGCGGACACCTAGGGGAGACCCAGTACTTC. Residues: CASGHLGETQYF. The chain joins TRBV10-3 to TRBJ2-5, with TRBD1 as a possible D gene (5 bases). The V and J ends lost 10 bases and 5 bases respectively, with 14 bases between them. The CDR3 length is 12 residues. Germline values: CDR1 ENHRY, CDR2 SYGVKD.

The chain recombines TRBV3-1 with TRBJ1-2; 8 nucleotides line up with TRBD1. The CDR3 contains 18 residues. CDR1 and CDR2 from the germline V gene are LGHDT and YNNKEL (reference sequence). J gave up 1 base and V 6 bases, and 16 bases lay outside the gene matches. The CDR3 here is CASSSRGRRLPGNYGYTF. The CDR3 DNA reads TGTGCCAGCAGTTCCAGGGGGCGCAGACTTCCGGGTAACTATGGCTACACCTTC. The variable domain in full, completed from reference TRBV3-1 and TRBJ1-2, reads DTAVSQTPKYLVTQMGNDKSIKCEQNLGHDTMYWYKQDSKKFLKIMFSYNNKELIINETVPNRFSPKSPDKAHLNLHINSLELGDSAVYFCASSSRGRRLPGNYGYTFGSGTRLTVV.

The chain employs TRBV20-1 and TRBJ2-1; no clear D. Trimming stripped 6 bases from V and 2 bases from J, with 20 bases between. Germline V gene sequence: CDR1 DFQATT, CDR2 SNEGSKA (reference sequence). There are 16 residues in the CDR3. The CDR3 region has the DNA TGCAGTGCCATAGGTTTTGGCAGGAATCCCTACAATGAGCAGTTCTTC. Its translation: CSAIGFGRNPYNEQFF.

The rearrangement joins TRBV21-1 to TRBJ1-1. TRBV21-1 is a listed pseudogene. This CDR3 has 18 residues. The CDR3 sequence is CARKREGETGRWDTEAFF. CDR3 in DNA: TGTGCCAGAAAACGGGAGGGAGAGACAGGCCGATGGGACACTGAAGCTTTCTTT.

The chain uses TRBV18 and TRBJ1-1, with D perhaps matching TRBD1 (5 bases). This CDR3 is built from 15 residues. In germline, CDR1 is KGHSH, CDR2 LQKENI. The ends were cut back, 5 bases at V and 0 bases at J, with 13 bases in the middle. CDR3 in DNA: TGTGCCAGCTCATCGACAGATATCATGAACACTGAAGCTTTCTTT. Its protein is CASSSTDIMNTEAFF.

V gene TRBV7-9 combines with J gene TRBJ2-2; no reliable D call. Germline lookup yields CDR1 SEHNR and CDR2 FQNEAQ (reference sequence). V lost 4 bases and J lost 6, with 9 bases in between. The CDR3 is made up of 13 amino acids. CDR3 coding DNA: TGTGCCAGCAGCTCCAAGGGCTCCGGGGAGCTGTTTTTT. This encodes CASSSKGSGELFF. Using reference TRBV7-9 and TRBJ2-2 for the parts outside the CDR3, the full variable domain is DTGVSQNPRHKITKRGQNVTFRCDPISEHNRLYWYRQTLGQGPEFLTYFQNEAQLEKSRLLSDRFSAERPKGSFSTLEIQRTEQGDSAMYLCASSSKGSGELFFGEGSRLTVL.